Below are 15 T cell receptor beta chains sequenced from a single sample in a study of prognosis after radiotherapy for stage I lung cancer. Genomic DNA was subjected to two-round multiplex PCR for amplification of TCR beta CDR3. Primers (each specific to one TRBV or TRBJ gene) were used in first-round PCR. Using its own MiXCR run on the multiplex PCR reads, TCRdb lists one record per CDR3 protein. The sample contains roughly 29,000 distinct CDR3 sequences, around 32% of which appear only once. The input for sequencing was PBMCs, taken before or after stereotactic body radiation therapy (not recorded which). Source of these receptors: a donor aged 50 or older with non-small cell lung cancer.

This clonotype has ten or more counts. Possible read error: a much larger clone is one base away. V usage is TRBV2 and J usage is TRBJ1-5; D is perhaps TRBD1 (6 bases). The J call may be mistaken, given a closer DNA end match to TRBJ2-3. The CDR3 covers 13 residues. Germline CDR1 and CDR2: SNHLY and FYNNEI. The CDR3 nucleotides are TGTGCCAGCAGCCGACAGGTGGAGCAGCCCCAGTATTTT. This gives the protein CASSRQVEQPQYF.

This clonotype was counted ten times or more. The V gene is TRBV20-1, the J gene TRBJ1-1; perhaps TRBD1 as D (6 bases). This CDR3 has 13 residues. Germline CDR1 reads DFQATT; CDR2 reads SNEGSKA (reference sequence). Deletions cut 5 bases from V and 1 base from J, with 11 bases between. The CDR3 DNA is TGCAGTGCTCGACAGGAGCCGAACACTGAAGCTTTCTTT. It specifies CSARQEPNTEAFF.

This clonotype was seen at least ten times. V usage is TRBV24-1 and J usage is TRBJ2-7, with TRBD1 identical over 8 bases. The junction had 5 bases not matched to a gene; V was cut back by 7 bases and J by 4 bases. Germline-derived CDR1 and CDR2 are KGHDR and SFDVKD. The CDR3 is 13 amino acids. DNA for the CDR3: TGTGCCACCAGAGCGACAGGGGCTTACGAGCAGTACTTC. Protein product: CATRATGAYEQYF.

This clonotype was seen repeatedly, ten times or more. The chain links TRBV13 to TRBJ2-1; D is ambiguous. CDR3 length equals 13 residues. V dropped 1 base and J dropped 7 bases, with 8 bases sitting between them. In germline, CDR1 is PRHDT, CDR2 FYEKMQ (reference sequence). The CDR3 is CASSLAIVNEQFF. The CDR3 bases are TGTGCCAGCAGCTTAGCTATTGTGAATGAGCAGTTCTTC.

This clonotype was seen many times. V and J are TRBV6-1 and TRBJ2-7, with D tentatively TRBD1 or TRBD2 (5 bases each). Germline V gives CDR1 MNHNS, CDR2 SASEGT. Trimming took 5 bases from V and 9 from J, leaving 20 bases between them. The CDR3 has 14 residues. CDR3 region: CASSITGGTRGQYF. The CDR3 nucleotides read TGTGCCAGCAGTATAACAGGTGGTACTCGGGGGCAGTACTTC.

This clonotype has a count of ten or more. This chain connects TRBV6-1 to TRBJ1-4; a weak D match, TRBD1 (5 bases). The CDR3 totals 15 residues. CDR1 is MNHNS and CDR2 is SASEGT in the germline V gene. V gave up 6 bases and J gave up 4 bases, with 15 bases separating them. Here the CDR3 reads CASSLTGARNEKLFF. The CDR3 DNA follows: TGTGCCAGCAGCCTCACAGGTGCCCGTAATGAAAAACTGTTTTTT.

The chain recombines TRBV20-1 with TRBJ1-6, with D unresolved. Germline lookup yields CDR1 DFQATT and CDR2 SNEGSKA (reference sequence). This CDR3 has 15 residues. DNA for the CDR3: TGCAGCTCTAGAGATTGGGTCCCAACAAATTCACCCCTCCACTTT. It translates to CSSRDWVPTNSPLHF.

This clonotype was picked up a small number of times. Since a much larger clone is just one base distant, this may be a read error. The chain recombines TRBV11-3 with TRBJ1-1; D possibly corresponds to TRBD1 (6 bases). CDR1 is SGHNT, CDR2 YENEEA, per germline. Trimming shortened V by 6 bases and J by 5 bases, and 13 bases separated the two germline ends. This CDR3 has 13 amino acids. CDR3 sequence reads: CASRLRGGTEAFF. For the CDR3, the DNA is TGTGCCAGCAGGCTAAGGGGGGGGACTGAAGCTTTCTTT.

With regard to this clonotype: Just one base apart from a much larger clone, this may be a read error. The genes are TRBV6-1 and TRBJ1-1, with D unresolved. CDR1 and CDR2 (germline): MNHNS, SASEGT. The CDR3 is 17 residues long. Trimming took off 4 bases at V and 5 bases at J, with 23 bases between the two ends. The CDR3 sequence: CASSGTGSAYRGTEAFF. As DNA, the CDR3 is TGTGCCAGCAGTGGGACTGGTTCGGCCTATCGTGGTACTGAAGCTTTCTTT.

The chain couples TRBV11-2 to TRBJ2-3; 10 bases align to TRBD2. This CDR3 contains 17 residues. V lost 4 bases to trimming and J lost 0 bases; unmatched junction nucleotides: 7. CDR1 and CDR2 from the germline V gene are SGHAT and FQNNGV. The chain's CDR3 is CASSSTSGTSSTDTQYF. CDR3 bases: TGTGCCAGCAGCTCAACTAGCGGGACCTCTAGCACAGATACGCAGTATTTT.

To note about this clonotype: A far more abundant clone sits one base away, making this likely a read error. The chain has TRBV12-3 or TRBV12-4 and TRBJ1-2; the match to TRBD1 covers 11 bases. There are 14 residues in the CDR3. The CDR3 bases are TGTGCCACCAGTTCAAAGGACAGGGGGCATGTCTACACCTTC. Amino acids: CATSSKDRGHVYTF.

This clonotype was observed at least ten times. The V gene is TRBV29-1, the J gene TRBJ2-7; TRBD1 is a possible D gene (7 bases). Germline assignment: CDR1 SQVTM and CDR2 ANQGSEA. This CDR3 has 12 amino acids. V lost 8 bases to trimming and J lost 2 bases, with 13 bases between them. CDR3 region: CSFSGGPYEQYF. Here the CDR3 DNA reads TGCAGCTTCTCAGGGGGGCCCTACGAGCAGTACTTC.

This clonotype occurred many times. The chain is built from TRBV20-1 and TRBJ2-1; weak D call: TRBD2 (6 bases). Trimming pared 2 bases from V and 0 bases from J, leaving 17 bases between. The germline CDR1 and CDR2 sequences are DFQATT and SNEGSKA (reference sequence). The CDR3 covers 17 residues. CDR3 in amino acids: CSARNLAYGSSYNEQFF. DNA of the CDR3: TGCAGTGCTAGAAACCTAGCCTACGGGAGCTCCTACAATGAGCAGTTCTTC.

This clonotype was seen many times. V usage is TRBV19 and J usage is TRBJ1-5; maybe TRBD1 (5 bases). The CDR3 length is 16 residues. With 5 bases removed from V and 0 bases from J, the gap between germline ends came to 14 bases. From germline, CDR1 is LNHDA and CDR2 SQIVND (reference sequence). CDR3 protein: CASSADRLASNQPQHF. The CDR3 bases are TGTGCCAGTAGTGCTGACAGATTGGCTAGCAATCAGCCCCAGCATTTT.

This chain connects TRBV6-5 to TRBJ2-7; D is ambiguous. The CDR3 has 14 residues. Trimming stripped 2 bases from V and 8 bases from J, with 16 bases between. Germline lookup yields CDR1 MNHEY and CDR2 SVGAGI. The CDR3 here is CASSYPFRDHKQYF. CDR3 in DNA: TGTGCCAGCAGTTACCCCTTTAGAGACCACAAGCAGTACTTC.